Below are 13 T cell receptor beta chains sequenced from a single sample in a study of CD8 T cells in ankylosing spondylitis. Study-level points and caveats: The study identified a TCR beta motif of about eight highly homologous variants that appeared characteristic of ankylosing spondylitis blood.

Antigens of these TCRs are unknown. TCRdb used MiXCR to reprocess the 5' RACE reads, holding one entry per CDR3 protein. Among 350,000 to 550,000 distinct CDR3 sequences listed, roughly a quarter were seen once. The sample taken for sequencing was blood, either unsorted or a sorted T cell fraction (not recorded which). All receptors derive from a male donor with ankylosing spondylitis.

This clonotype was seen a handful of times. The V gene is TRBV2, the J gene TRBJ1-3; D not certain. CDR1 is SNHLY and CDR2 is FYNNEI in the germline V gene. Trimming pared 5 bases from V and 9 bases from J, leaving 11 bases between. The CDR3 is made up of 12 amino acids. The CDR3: CASSIAPGTIYF. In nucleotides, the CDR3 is TGTGCCAGCAGTATCGCCCCCGGCACCATATATTTT.

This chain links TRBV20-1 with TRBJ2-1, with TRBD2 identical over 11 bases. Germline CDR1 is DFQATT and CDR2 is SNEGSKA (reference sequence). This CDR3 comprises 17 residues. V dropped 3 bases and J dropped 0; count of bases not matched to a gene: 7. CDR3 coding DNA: TGCAGTGCTAGTCATAGCGGGGGGGTGGGCTCCTACAATGAGCAGTTCTTC. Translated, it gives CSASHSGGVGSYNEQFF.

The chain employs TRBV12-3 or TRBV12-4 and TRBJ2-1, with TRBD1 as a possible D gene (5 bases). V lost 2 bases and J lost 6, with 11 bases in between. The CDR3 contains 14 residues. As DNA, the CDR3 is TGTGCCAGCAGTTTAAGGGGCTTAGGCAATGAGCAGTTCTTC. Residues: CASSLRGLGNEQFF.

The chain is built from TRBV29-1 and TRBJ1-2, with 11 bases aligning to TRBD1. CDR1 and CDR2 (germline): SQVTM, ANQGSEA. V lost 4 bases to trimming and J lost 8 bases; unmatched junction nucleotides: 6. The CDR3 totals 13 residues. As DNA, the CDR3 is TGCAGCGTTGTAGGACAGGGGGCTTGGGGCTACACCTTC. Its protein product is CSVVGQGAWGYTF.

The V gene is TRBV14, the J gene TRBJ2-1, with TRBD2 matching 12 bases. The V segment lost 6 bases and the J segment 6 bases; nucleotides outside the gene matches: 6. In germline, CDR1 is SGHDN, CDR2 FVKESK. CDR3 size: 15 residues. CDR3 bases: TGTGCCAGCAGGCCGCTAGCGGGAGGGGCCAATGAGCAGTTCTTC. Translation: CASRPLAGGANEQFF.

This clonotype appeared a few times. The CDR3 sequence is CASSVATVTRFETGELFF. CDR3 DNA: TGTGCCAGCAGCGTAGCTACGGTGACCAGGTTTGAAACCGGGGAGCTGTTTTTT. The V and J genes are TRBV9 and TRBJ2-2; D is ambiguous. Germline loops: CDR1 SGDLS, CDR2 YYNGEE. The ends were cut back, 0 bases at V and 5 bases at J, with 20 bases in the middle. The CDR3 length is 18 residues.

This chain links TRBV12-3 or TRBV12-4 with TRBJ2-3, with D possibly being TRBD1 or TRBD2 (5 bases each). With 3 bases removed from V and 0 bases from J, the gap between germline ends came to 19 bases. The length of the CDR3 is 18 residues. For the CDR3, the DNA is TGTGCCAGCAGTTTTCGTGCAGGGACCCGTTCCAGCACAGATACGCAGTATTTT. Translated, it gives CASSFRAGTRSSTDTQYF.

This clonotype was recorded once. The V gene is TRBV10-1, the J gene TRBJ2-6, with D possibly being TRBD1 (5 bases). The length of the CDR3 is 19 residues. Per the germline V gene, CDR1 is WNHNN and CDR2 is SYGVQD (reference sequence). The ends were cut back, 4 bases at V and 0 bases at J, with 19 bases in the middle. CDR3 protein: CASSGPEKDTRSGANVLTF. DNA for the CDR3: TGCGCCAGCAGTGGCCCGGAGAAGGACACACGCTCTGGGGCCAACGTCCTGACTTTC.

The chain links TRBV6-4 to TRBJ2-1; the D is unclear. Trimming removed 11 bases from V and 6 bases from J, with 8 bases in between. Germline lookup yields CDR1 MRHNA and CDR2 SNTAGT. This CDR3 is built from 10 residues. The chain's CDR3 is CASEANEQFF. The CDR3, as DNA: TGTGCCTCTGAGGCCAATGAGCAGTTCTTC.

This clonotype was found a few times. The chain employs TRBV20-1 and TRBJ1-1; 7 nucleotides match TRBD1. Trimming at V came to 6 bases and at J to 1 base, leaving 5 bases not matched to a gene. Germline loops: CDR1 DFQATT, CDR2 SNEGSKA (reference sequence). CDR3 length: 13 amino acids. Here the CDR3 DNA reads TGCAGTGCAATGACAGGGCCGAACACTGAAGCTTTCTTT. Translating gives CSAMTGPNTEAFF.

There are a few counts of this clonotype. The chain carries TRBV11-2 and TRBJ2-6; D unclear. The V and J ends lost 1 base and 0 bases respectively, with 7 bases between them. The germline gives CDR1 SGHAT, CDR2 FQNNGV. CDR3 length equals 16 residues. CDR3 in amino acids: CASSLVGHSGANVLTF. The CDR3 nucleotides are TGTGCCAGCAGCTTAGTTGGGCACTCTGGGGCCAACGTCCTGACTTTC.

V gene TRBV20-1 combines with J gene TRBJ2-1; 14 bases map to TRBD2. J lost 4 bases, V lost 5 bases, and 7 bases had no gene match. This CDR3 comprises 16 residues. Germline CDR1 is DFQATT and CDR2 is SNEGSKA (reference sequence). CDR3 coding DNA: TGCAGTGCTTTTTCGACTAGCGGGAGGGGTTACAATGAGCAGTTCTTC. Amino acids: CSAFSTSGRGYNEQFF.

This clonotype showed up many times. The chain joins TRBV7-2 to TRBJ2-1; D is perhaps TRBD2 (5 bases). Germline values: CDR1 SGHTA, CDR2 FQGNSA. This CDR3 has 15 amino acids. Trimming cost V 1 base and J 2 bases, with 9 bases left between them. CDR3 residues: CASSLVRVTYNEQFF. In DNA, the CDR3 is TGTGCCAGCAGCTTAGTGCGGGTTACCTACAATGAGCAGTTCTTC. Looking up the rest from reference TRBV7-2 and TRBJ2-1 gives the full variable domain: GAGVSQSPSNKVTEKGKDVELRCDPISGHTALYWYRQSLGQGLEFLIYFQGNSAPDKSGLPSDRFSAERTGGSVSTLTIQRTQQEDSAVYLCASSLVRVTYNEQFFGPGTRLTVL.